Sequencing of this T cell receptor beta chain was carried out in a study of response to subunit inactivated influenza vaccine. TCRdb passed the RT-PCR reads through MiXCR, listing each CDR3 protein once. The profile shows 500,000 to 600,000 distinct CDR3 sequences, over 9% of them singletons. J lost 5 bases, V lost 6 bases, and 11 bases had no gene match. The CDR3 has 15 residues. In addition, the sample was reused for a study of T cells expressing NK-cell markers. That publication notes: Researchers built TCR beta cDNA using 5'RACE template switching with UMIs. For several donors, the dominant NKG2C+ clonotypes made up 1.0-7.0% of their CD8+ T cells. Clones of NKG2C+ T cells that had expanded were of unclear HCMV specificity.

The receptor was derived from a man aged 50-60 years who received an inactivated influenza vaccine. The specimen comprised PBMCs from blood, sampled on the day of vaccination. The V call is TRBV12-3 or TRBV12-4, the J call TRBJ2-3; 7 bases map to TRBD1. CDR3 DNA sequence: TGTGCCAGCAGGGGAAGGGGGCTATTTGTAGATACGCAGTATTTT. Protein: CASRGRGLFVDTQYF.